The rows below give T cell receptor beta chains drawn from one sample of a study of T cell responses to AZD1222 COVID-19 vaccine. The protocol was immunoSEQ multiplex PCR, while the TCRdb copy is restricted to in-frame clones and leaves out a portion. The sample gives approximately 110,000 clones, around 96% of which show up once; 2% to 2.5% is in the top ten. The material was peripheral blood, obtained on day 0 of AZD1222 vaccination. The receptor set was obtained from an adult in good health. Each CDR3 is given with its conserved first and last residue.

CDR3 length	J gene	V gene	CDR3 protein
13	TRBJ1-1	TRBV6-5	CASSYSGTGEAFF
14	TRBJ2-7	TRBV7-3	CASSATGGFYEQYF
14	TRBJ1-2	TRBV7-9	CASSASTGVNGYTF
17	TRBJ1-6	TRBV10-2	CASSLGQSSSYNSPLHF
16	TRBJ2-2	TRBV6-5	CASSYSPSGTSGELFF
12	TRBJ1-6	TRBV2	CASSQKPSPLHF
15	TRBJ2-1	TRBV5-1	CASSFRLASYNEQFF
14	TRBJ2-7	TRBV7-9	CASSPEVKLTEQYF
15	TRBJ1-3	TRBV27	CASSARPGSGNTIYF
15	TRBJ1-1	TRBV11-1	CASSLARQGNTEAFF
16	TRBJ2-7	TRBV5-1	CASSGTISTGNYEQYF
15	TRBJ1-5	TRBV9	CASSPGTGSNQPQHF
12	TRBJ1-2	TRBV12-3/TRBV12-4	CASSPDYYGYTF
15	TRBJ2-1	TRBV29-1	CSVDILGQQYNEQFF
12	TRBJ1-2	TRBV19	CASSSSTDGYTF
13	TRBJ2-1	TRBV4-3	CASSLERRDEQFF
17	TRBJ1-3	TRBV7-8	CASSSPPLQGAGNTIYF
13	TRBJ2-6	TRBV11-2	CASSLVSSSVLTF
15	TRBJ1-2	TRBV4-3	CASSQEAGTTDGYTF
15	TRBJ1-3	TRBV28	CASTLGPYSGNTIYF
13	TRBJ1-5	TRBV6-6	CASSYGGRVTQHF
15	TRBJ1-5	TRBV4-1	CASSRTGLSNQPQHF
16	TRBJ2-6	TRBV7-9	CASRGSQSSGANVLTF
15	TRBJ1-1	TRBV9	CASSVGLGLHTEAFF
14	TRBJ1-1	TRBV6-5	CASSKYPGREGAFF
13	TRBJ2-7	TRBV4-2	CASSQVGTYEQYF
17	TRBJ2-7	TRBV2	CASSHGKRESSSYEQYF
14	TRBJ1-2	TRBV25-1	CASSEGGVNYGYTF